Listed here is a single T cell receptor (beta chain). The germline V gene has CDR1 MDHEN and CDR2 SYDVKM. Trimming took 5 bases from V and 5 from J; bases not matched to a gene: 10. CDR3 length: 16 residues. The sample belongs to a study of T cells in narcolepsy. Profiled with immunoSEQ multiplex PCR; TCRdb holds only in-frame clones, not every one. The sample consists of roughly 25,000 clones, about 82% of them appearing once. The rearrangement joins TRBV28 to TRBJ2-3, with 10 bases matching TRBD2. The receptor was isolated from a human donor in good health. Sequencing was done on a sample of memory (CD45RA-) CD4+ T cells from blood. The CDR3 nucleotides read TGTGCCAGCAGTCCCAACGCAGCGGGAGGGGGAGATACGCAGTATTTT. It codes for CASSPNAAGGGDTQYF.